This TCR beta chain is drawn from a study of metastatic and nonmetastatic thyroid tumors. The overall study: For malignant and benign thyroid patients, tumor or nodule tissue and blood were the sources whose repertoires were compared. Whole-study findings and limits: Malignant thyroid tumors reportedly had TCR beta diversity that was significantly higher than in benign nodules, in blood and tumor.

TCRdb re-called the PCR reads via MiXCR. The sample contains approximately 70,000 clones, roughly 4.1% of which appear only once. The CDR3 has 13 amino acids. Per the germline V gene, CDR1 is MNHNS and CDR2 is SASEGT. With 2 bases removed from V and 9 bases from J, the gap between germline ends came to 11 bases. This clone was counted a few times. Its antigen is not identified. Until they underwent thyroid surgery, no patient had received any treatment. The gene calls are TRBV6-1 and TRBJ1-5; no definite D call. Sequencing input: blood. This receptor was identified in a female donor with papillary thyroid cancer or a benign thyroid nodule (not recorded which). Some clones in this sample may be carry-over from other donors' samples. This CDR3 is CASSEPFLGPQHF. The CDR3 nucleotides read TGTGCCAGCAGTGAACCCTTCTTGGGGCCCCAGCATTTT.